The entry below gives a single T cell receptor (beta chain) sequence along with its context. Trimming took 10 bases from V and 9 from J, leaving 15 bases between them. This CDR3 spans 11 amino acids. This sample is part of a study of blood T cell repertoires in COVID-19. Looking at the study overall: The origin of the acute and convalescent COVID-19 samples was the United States, Italy and Spain. T cells, B-cell-depleted T cells, or PBMCs provided the cDNA or gDNA that served as material.

Per the original data handling: Using reference gene primer amplification, nucleated cell counts were estimated. The repertoire was sequenced with immunoSEQ multiplex PCR; TCRdb's copy has only in-frame clones and lacks some. V, J and clone size are those of that table, while D and trimming were read from the DNA. The sample lists roughly 210,000 clones; about 87% were seen once. This sequence originates from a man aged 65 to 85 with acute or convalescent COVID-19. The rearrangement joins TRBV12-3 or TRBV12-4 to TRBJ1-2; weak D call: TRBD1 (5 bases). Sequencing input: peripheral blood. CDR3 sequence: CATGRDPSYTF. The CDR3 nucleotides are TGTGCCACCGGGCGGGACCCCAGCTACACCTTC.